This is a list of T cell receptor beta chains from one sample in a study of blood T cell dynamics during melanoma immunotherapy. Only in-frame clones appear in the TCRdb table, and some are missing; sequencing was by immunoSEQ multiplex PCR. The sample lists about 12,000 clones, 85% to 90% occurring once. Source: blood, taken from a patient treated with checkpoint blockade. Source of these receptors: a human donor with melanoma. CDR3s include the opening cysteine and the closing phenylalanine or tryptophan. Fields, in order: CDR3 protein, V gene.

cdr3_aa: CASSGDTSNEKLFF
v_call: TRBV25-1

cdr3_aa: CASSVVENEQYF
v_call: TRBV9

cdr3_aa: CASSFSAGQKNEKLFF
v_call: TRBV7-9

cdr3_aa: CASSYVPGQGGYGYTF
v_call: TRBV6-5

cdr3_aa: CASSPVVFVSYGYTF
v_call: TRBV5-8

cdr3_aa: CASSKWQASYEQYF
v_call: TRBV21-1

cdr3_aa: CASSLDPRTYGYTF
v_call: TRBV5-6

cdr3_aa: CASSPGLAGSGELFF
v_call: TRBV18

cdr3_aa: CASSWGAAGHNEQFF
v_call: TRBV5-4

cdr3_aa: CASSLAGLQGNTEAFF
v_call: TRBV5-1

cdr3_aa: CASSWDGNTIYF
v_call: TRBV7-6

cdr3_aa: CASSLDRRYEQYF
v_call: TRBV19

cdr3_aa: CASSTRTGGRYEQYF
v_call: TRBV6-5

cdr3_aa: CASRLDTQYF
v_call: TRBV5-8

cdr3_aa: CAWSTSGRRYEQYF
v_call: TRBV30

cdr3_aa: CASSRGGLSYEQYF
v_call: TRBV7-8

cdr3_aa: CASSLILGGIYGYTF
v_call: TRBV5-6

cdr3_aa: CASSGRTGGYGF
v_call: TRBV7-8

cdr3_aa: CAIKGPSTGLNYGYTF
v_call: TRBV10-3

cdr3_aa: CASSELGGNSPLHF
v_call: TRBV2

cdr3_aa: CASSSGTSITEQYF
v_call: TRBV7-3

cdr3_aa: CASSTPGQGTEAFF
v_call: TRBV5-5

cdr3_aa: CASSQDPRGSYNEQFF
v_call: TRBV4-1

cdr3_aa: CTSSLIPPEGYNEQFF
v_call: TRBV1

cdr3_aa: CASSEFFRGGYNEQFF
v_call: TRBV6-1

cdr3_aa: CASSFLRTGELFF
v_call: TRBV5-6

cdr3_aa: CASSHRQRGVTNEKLFF
v_call: TRBV11-2

cdr3_aa: CASSIRGDRSNQPQHF
v_call: TRBV5-8

cdr3_aa: CASSVEGYYGYTF
v_call: TRBV2

cdr3_aa: CAIIGTEAYEQYF
v_call: TRBV7-8

cdr3_aa: CASSLVGGTDNSPLHF
v_call: TRBV5-1

cdr3_aa: CASSAPFDRVERYTF
v_call: TRBV19

cdr3_aa: CASSLGGVYYEQYF
v_call: TRBV7-8

cdr3_aa: CASSLTDLNEQFF
v_call: TRBV7-2

cdr3_aa: CASSPQTSGGDTQYF
v_call: TRBV5-4

cdr3_aa: CASSIGPVQETQYF
v_call: TRBV21-1

cdr3_aa: CASGYEQYF
v_call: TRBV4-1

cdr3_aa: CASSQDHGVRVNTEAFF
v_call: TRBV14

cdr3_aa: CSVEVFSGNTIYF
v_call: TRBV29-1

cdr3_aa: CASSLFGLAGTDTQYF
v_call: TRBV7-6

cdr3_aa: CASSRAGQSLNEQFF
v_call: TRBV18

cdr3_aa: CSVVTIQGLLETQYF
v_call: TRBV29-1

cdr3_aa: CAWSVAGPYEQYF
v_call: TRBV30